The 13 T cell receptor beta chains given below trace back to one sample, sequenced in a study of shared clonotypes between healthy human individuals. Produced via immunoSEQ multiplex PCR; TCRdb's table is partial and in-frame only. The sample lists around 2.5 million clones, 90% to 95% occurring once. Sequences were obtained from naive CD4+ T cells from PBMCs. The sample's subset: CD45RA+ positively selected. These receptors were collected from a man younger than 30 in good health. Some clones in this sample may be carry-over from other donors' samples.

This sequence joins TRBV27 and TRBJ2-7; D might be TRBD1 or TRBD2, each matching 5 bases. This CDR3 region has 13 residues. CDR1 is MNHEY, CDR2 SMNVEV, per germline (reference sequence). Trimming stripped 5 bases from V and 11 bases from J, with 19 bases between. CDR3 sequence: CASSASGRLGEYF. As DNA, the CDR3 is TGTGCCAGCAGTGCCTCGGGACGACTCGGGGAGTACTTC.

The chain is built from TRBV30 and TRBJ1-3; the D is unclear. V was trimmed by 5 bases and J by 8 bases, leaving 10 bases between them. Germline V gene data show CDR1 as GTSNPN and CDR2 as SVGIG (reference sequence). CDR3 size: 11 residues. CDR3 in amino acids: CAWRAGYTIYF. The DNA of the CDR3 is TGTGCCTGGCGGGCGGGGTACACCATATATTTT.

The chain has TRBV28 and TRBJ1-5, with 8 bases lining up with TRBD1. Germline V gene sequence: CDR1 MDHEN, CDR2 SYDVKM. This CDR3 comprises 17 residues. The J segment lost 4 bases and the V segment lost 5 bases, leaving 13 bases of the junction unmatched. The CDR3 DNA follows: TGTGCCAGCAGTCTCCGAGGAGGACAGGGCTTGAATCAGCCCCAGCATTTT. Translation gives CASSLRGGQGLNQPQHF.

This clone was seen once. The chain joins TRBV6-5 to TRBJ1-1; the D is unclear. The CDR3 runs 13 residues. From germline, CDR1 is MNHEY and CDR2 SVGAGI. The ends were cut back, 9 bases at V and 5 bases at J, with 16 bases in the middle. In DNA, the CDR3 is TGTGCCAGTTCCTACAGTGTGACGACTGAAGCTTTCTTT. As protein: CASSYSVTTEAFF.

The V and J genes are TRBV7-9 and TRBJ2-6; D is ambiguous. V was clipped by 2 bases and J by 0 bases, with 14 bases between them. The germline V gene has CDR1 SEHNR and CDR2 FQNEAQ (reference sequence). The CDR3 extends over 18 amino acids. The CDR3 reads CASSLSQVVGSGANVLTF. Written as DNA, the CDR3 is TGTGCCAGCAGCTTATCCCAGGTGGTTGGCTCTGGGGCCAACGTCCTGACTTTC.

The chain joins TRBV9 to TRBJ2-1; D may be TRBD2 (6 bases). The germline V gene encodes CDR1 SGDLS and CDR2 YYNGEE. The CDR3 loop spans 13 amino acids. The V and J ends lost 0 bases and 9 bases respectively, with 10 bases between them. The CDR3 DNA follows: TGTGCCAGCAGCGTAGATTTGCGGGGTGAGCAGTTCTTC. Its translation: CASSVDLRGEQFF.

The V gene is TRBV7-2, the J gene TRBJ2-1; D unresolved. V was pared by 1 base and J by 6 bases, with 7 bases between. The CDR3 consists of 13 residues. Germline CDR1 and CDR2: SGHTA and FQGNSA. Here the CDR3 DNA reads TGTGCCAGCAGCTTAGGGCAGCGCAATGAGCAGTTCTTC. As protein: CASSLGQRNEQFF. The full variable domain, its missing parts supplied by reference TRBV7-2 and TRBJ2-1, is GAGVSQSPSNKVTEKGKDVELRCDPISGHTALYWYRQSLGQGLEFLIYFQGNSAPDKSGLPSDRFSAERTGGSVSTLTIQRTQQEDSAVYLCASSLGQRNEQFFGPGTRLTVL.

The J gene is TRBJ2-5, the V gene TRBV28; D unclear. The J call is doubtful: the DNA matches TRBJ2-7 better. The CDR3 is 14 residues long. Germline loops: CDR1 MDHEN, CDR2 SYDVKM. This chain's CDR3 is CASSLDLEIYEQYF. In DNA form, the CDR3 reads TGTGCCAGCAGTTTAGACCTGGAGATTTACGAGCAGTACTTC.

This chain links TRBV18 with TRBJ2-5; a possible D gene is TRBD1 (5 bases). Trimming removed 2 bases at V and 0 bases at J, with 13 bases between. The CDR3 spans 16 residues. CDR1 is KGHSH and CDR2 is LQKENI in the germline V gene. The CDR3 region is CASSPGLTANQETQYF. The CDR3 DNA reads TGTGCCAGCTCACCAGGCTTGACAGCAAACCAAGAGACCCAGTACTTC.

The chain links TRBV30 to TRBJ2-3; no reliable D call. V lost 7 bases and J 5 bases, leaving 10 bases between the germline ends. This CDR3 contains 11 residues. The germline V gene encodes CDR1 GTSNPN and CDR2 SVGIG (reference sequence). CDR3 DNA sequence: TGTGCCTATGTGTGGTTAGATACGCAGTATTTT. Amino acid sequence: CAYVWLDTQYF.

V gene TRBV15 combines with J gene TRBJ1-3, with no clear D. The germline CDR1 and CDR2 sequences are LNHNV and YYDKDF (reference sequence). This CDR3 is built from 14 residues. Trimming cost V 7 bases and J 0 bases, with 10 bases left between them. CDR3 bases: TGTGCCACCACATCACGCTTCTCTGGAAACACCATATATTTT. As protein: CATTSRFSGNTIYF.

This clone has just one count. This rearrangement joins TRBV18 to TRBJ1-5, with D possibly TRBD1 on 5 matching bases. CDR1 is KGHSH and CDR2 is LQKENI in the germline V gene. This CDR3 region has 13 residues. The ends were cut back, 4 bases at V and 4 bases at J, with 8 bases in the middle. CDR3 bases: TGTGCCAGCTCACTGACAGATAATCAGCCCCAGCATTTT. Amino acids: CASSLTDNQPQHF.

V is TRBV19 and J is TRBJ1-5, with D maybe TRBD1 (6 bases). CDR1 is LNHDA and CDR2 is SQIVND in the germline V gene (reference sequence). The CDR3 totals 14 residues. V lost 5 bases, J lost 7 bases, and 15 bases lay in between. The CDR3 DNA sequence: TGTGCCAGTAGTCCACAGGGAGTCTGGCAGCCCCAGCATTTT. Its translation is CASSPQGVWQPQHF.